Shown below are 23 T cell receptor beta chains from a single sample sequenced in a study of blood T cell repertoires in COVID-19. Assay: immunoSEQ multiplex PCR; the TCRdb copy retains only in-frame clones and omits some. The table lists around 100,000 clones, just over 85% of them singletons. Sequencing was done on a sample of peripheral blood. The receptors stem from a human donor in a cohort sampled during active COVID-19.

The rearrangement uses TRBV5-6 and TRBJ2-6, with D uncertain. This CDR3 contains 15 residues. Germline values: CDR1 SGHDT, CDR2 YYEEEE. The V and J ends lost 0 bases and 2 bases respectively, with 6 bases between them. This CDR3 reads CASSLGGTGANVLTF. The CDR3 region has the DNA TGTGCCAGCAGCTTGGGCGGCACTGGGGCCAACGTCCTGACTTTC.

The gene calls are TRBV11-2 and TRBJ1-3; 7 positions agree with TRBD1. This CDR3 spans 14 amino acids. Germline assignment: CDR1 SGHAT and CDR2 FQNNGV. With 3 bases clipped from V and 7 bases from J, the junction kept 6 bases outside the gene matches. In DNA, the CDR3 is TGTGCCAGCAGCTTTCGAAGGGGGCCGAACACCATATATTTT. It translates to CASSFRRGPNTIYF.

The chain combines TRBV7-9 with TRBJ2-7; 11 bases are a match to TRBD2. CDR3 size: 18 residues. Germline assignment: CDR1 SEHNR and CDR2 FQNEAQ (reference sequence). Trimming cost V 4 bases and J 5 bases; bases outside gene matches: 16. The DNA for the CDR3 is TGTGCCAGCAGCTCCCTCCTCAAATCTAGCGGGAGGTCGAACGAGCAGTACTTC. This translates into CASSSLLKSSGRSNEQYF.

The V and J genes are TRBV11-2 and TRBJ1-2; D call uncertain. The V and J ends lost 1 base and 6 bases respectively, with 6 bases between them. CDR1 SGHAT and CDR2 FQNNGV come from the germline V gene. CDR3 length: 12 residues. The CDR3 here is CASSLGRDGYTF. The CDR3 DNA is TGTGCCAGCAGCTTAGGGAGGGATGGCTACACCTTC.

The chain employs TRBV28 and TRBJ1-4; 10 positions match TRBD1. The V and J ends lost 3 bases and 7 bases, in that order; junction bases with no gene match: 8. This CDR3 is 16 amino acids long. Germline lookup yields CDR1 MDHEN and CDR2 SYDVKM. This CDR3 reads CASSFIGGTGAEKLFF. The CDR3 coding sequence is TGTGCCAGCAGTTTCATTGGCGGGACAGGGGCTGAAAAACTGTTTTTT.

The rearrangement joins TRBV5-1 to TRBJ2-2, with 9 bases aligning to TRBD1. The CDR3 sequence is 15 residues long. The V segment lost 4 bases and the J segment 7 bases; nucleotides outside the gene matches: 8. Germline V gives CDR1 SGHRS, CDR2 YFSETQ. The CDR3, as DNA: TGCGCCAGCAGCGTACAGGGGGCGGATTACGGGGAGCTGTTTTTT. Translated: CASSVQGADYGELFF.

The chain recombines TRBV24-1 with TRBJ2-2, with D maybe TRBD2 (5 bases). CDR3 length: 13 amino acids. Germline assignment: CDR1 KGHDR and CDR2 SFDVKD. The V end was cut by 10 bases, the J end by 0 bases, with 8 bases between. The CDR3 DNA is TGTGCCACTAAACTAGCGAACACCGGGGAGCTGTTTTTT. Translating it yields CATKLANTGELFF.

The gene calls are TRBV11-3 and TRBJ2-1; D is unresolved. CDR1 and CDR2 from the germline V gene are SGHNT and YENEEA. CDR3 length: 14 residues. The V end was cut by 6 bases, the J end by 2 bases, with 11 bases between. The CDR3 sequence: CASRERTTYNEQFF. The CDR3 DNA reads TGTGCCAGCAGGGAGAGAACCACCTACAATGAGCAGTTCTTC. Full variable domain (missing parts from reference TRBV11-3 and TRBJ2-1): EAGVVQSPRYKIIEKKQPVAFWCNPISGHNTLYWYLQNLGQGPELLIRYENEEAVDDSQLPKDRFSAERLKGVDSTLKIQPAELGDSAVYLCASRERTTYNEQFFGPGTRLTVL.

This clone was seen only a few times. The chain joins TRBV11-2 to TRBJ2-7; no clear D gene. V lost 3 bases and J 0 bases, leaving 9 bases between the germline ends. The CDR3 has 14 amino acids. Germline lookup yields CDR1 SGHAT and CDR2 FQNNGV. CDR3 bases: TGTGCCAGCAGCTTCTTGACTGACTCCTACGAGCAGTACTTC. This codes for CASSFLTDSYEQYF.

In this sample, this clone turned up once. The rearrangement joins TRBV7-3 to TRBJ2-7, with D possibly matching TRBD1 (5 bases). The V end lost 4 bases, the J end lost 5 bases, and 12 bases lay between the germline ends. In germline, CDR1 is SGHTA, CDR2 FQGTGA. The CDR3 is 13 residues long. DNA for the CDR3: TGTGCCAGCAGCTCCGGACAAATCCACGAGCAGTACTTC. It encodes CASSSGQIHEQYF.

The chain carries TRBV7-9 and TRBJ1-5; TRBD1 matches 11 bases. Germline V gene sequence: CDR1 SEHNR, CDR2 FQNEAQ (reference sequence). There are 15 residues in the CDR3. With 5 bases clipped from V and 9 bases from J, the junction kept 9 bases outside the gene matches. The CDR3 DNA reads as TGTGCCAGCAGCCGCGGACAGGGGGCGGGCCGGCCCCAGCATTTT. Its protein is CASSRGQGAGRPQHF.

This rearrangement joins TRBV27 to TRBJ2-2; TRBD1 might be the D (6 bases). Trimming took 5 bases from V and 6 from J, leaving 10 bases between them. Germline assignment: CDR1 MNHEY and CDR2 SMNVEV (reference sequence). The CDR3 runs to 13 residues. CDR3 DNA: TGTGCCAGCAGTCGGGACATCCCCGGGGAGCTGTTTTTT. Amino acids: CASSRDIPGELFF.

The V call is TRBV29-1, the J call TRBJ2-7; D is possibly TRBD2 (5 bases). Germline V lookup: CDR1 SQVTM, CDR2 ANQGSEA. The V end lost 7 bases, the J end lost 7 bases, and 17 bases lay between the germline ends. This CDR3 region has 12 residues. Written as DNA, the CDR3 is TGCAGCGCCCCCCGGGAAGGCGGTGAGCAGTACTTC. Amino acid sequence: CSAPREGGEQYF.

This chain links TRBV19 with TRBJ1-1, with D possibly TRBD1 on 5 matching bases. The ends were cut back, 3 bases at V and 1 base at J, with 9 bases in the middle. The CDR3 runs 14 residues. The germline gives CDR1 LNHDA, CDR2 SQIVND (reference sequence). The CDR3 is CASSIIGQNTEAFF. CDR3 DNA sequence: TGTGCCAGTAGTATTATAGGACAGAACACTGAAGCTTTCTTT. The whole variable domain, filled in from reference TRBV19 and TRBJ1-1, reads DGGITQSPKYLFRKEGQNVTLSCEQNLNHDAMYWYRQDPGQGLRLIYYSQIVNDFQKGDIAEGYSVSREKKESFPLTVTSAQKNPTAFYLCASSIIGQNTEAFFGQGTRLTVV.

The CDR3 sequence is CAWSIQGSEQFF. The CDR3 coding sequence is TGTGCCTGGAGTATTCAGGGTAGTGAGCAGTTCTTC. J is TRBJ2-1 and V is TRBV30; maybe TRBD1 (5 bases). This CDR3 spans 12 amino acids. With 2 bases removed from V and 9 bases from J, the gap between germline ends came to 11 bases. Germline CDR1 reads GTSNPN; CDR2 reads SVGIG (reference sequence).

The rearrangement links TRBV7-2 to TRBJ2-6; maybe TRBD1 (6 bases). The CDR3 is 19 residues long. Trimming shortened V by 4 bases and J by 0 bases, and 19 bases separated the two germline ends. The germline gives CDR1 SGHTA, CDR2 FQGNSA. The CDR3 nucleotides are TGTGCCAGCAGCTATACCCGGGACACCCTCGACTCTGGGGCCAACGTCCTGACTTTC. Protein product: CASSYTRDTLDSGANVLTF.

The chain recombines TRBV7-9 with TRBJ2-5, with 10 bases lining up with TRBD2. V lost 3 bases and J lost 4; bases outside the gene matches: 5. Germline assignment: CDR1 SEHNR and CDR2 FQNEAQ (reference sequence). CDR3 length: 15 amino acids. DNA of the CDR3: TGTGCCAGCAGCTTCAGCGGGAGGGCGGGAGAGACCCAGTACTTC. It codes for CASSFSGRAGETQYF.

The gene calls are TRBV5-1 and TRBJ2-3, with 7 nucleotides matching TRBD1. J was trimmed by 3 bases and V by 4 bases; bases with no gene match: 8. This CDR3 has 15 residues. Germline V gene data show CDR1 as SGHRS and CDR2 as YFSETQ. The CDR3: CASSPRTGLTDTQYF. In DNA form, the CDR3 reads TGCGCCAGCAGCCCCCGGACAGGTCTTACAGATACGCAGTATTTT.

This chain connects TRBV5-1 to TRBJ1-6, with 8 bases matching TRBD1. V lost 0 bases and J lost 11; bases outside the gene matches: 13. Germline CDR1 SGHRS, CDR2 YFSETQ. The CDR3 is 17 amino acids. CDR3: CASSLGSAGGDGPPLHF. In nucleotides, the CDR3 is TGCGCCAGCAGCTTGGGGTCGGCAGGGGGCGACGGTCCACCCCTCCACTTT.

This chain connects TRBV15 to TRBJ2-1, with D possibly TRBD2 on 6 matching bases. This CDR3 is 17 amino acids long. The V end was cut by 9 bases, the J end by 1 base, with 22 bases between. Germline V gives CDR1 LNHNV, CDR2 YYDKDF (reference sequence). The CDR3 coding sequence is TGTGCCACTAAGAAGACTAGATCCACGTCTTCCTACAATGAGCAGTTCTTC. As protein: CATKKTRSTSSYNEQFF.

The chain carries TRBV28 and TRBJ2-5, with D possibly being TRBD1 (5 bases). Germline V lookup: CDR1 MDHEN, CDR2 SYDVKM. The ends were cut back, 4 bases at V and 1 base at J, with 10 bases in the middle. The CDR3 runs to 14 residues. CDR3 loop: CASSSHDSQETQYF. The CDR3 nucleotides are TGTGCCAGCAGTTCACACGACAGCCAAGAGACCCAGTACTTC.

There are a few counts of this clone. CDR3 loop: CASAQGASWDEQYF. Here the CDR3 DNA reads TGTGCCAGCGCACAAGGCGCTAGCTGGGACGAGCAGTACTTC. This chain uses TRBV27 with TRBJ2-7; perhaps TRBD2 as D (5 bases). The V gene's germline CDR1 is MNHEY and CDR2 SMNVEV (reference sequence). The V gene lost 8 bases and the J gene lost 5 bases, with 19 bases spanning the gap. The CDR3 covers 14 residues.

The V and J genes are TRBV28 and TRBJ2-2; TRBD1 agrees at 11 bases. The CDR3 runs to 16 residues. Trimming at V came to 5 bases and at J to 6 bases, leaving 8 bases not matched to a gene. Germline lookup yields CDR1 MDHEN and CDR2 SYDVKM. CDR3 loop: CASSPSGQGAAGELFF. DNA of the CDR3: TGTGCCAGCAGTCCTAGCGGACAGGGGGCAGCCGGGGAGCTGTTTTTT.